The T cell receptor (beta chain) described here comes from a study of T cells in Graves' hyperthyroidism and ophthalmopathy. This clonotype was observed many times. The length of the CDR3 is 14 residues. V dropped 6 bases and J dropped 9; count of bases not matched to a gene: 6. With duration under 3 months, ophthalmopathy was active: Clinical Activity Score at least 3, NOSPECS at least 4. Fresh peripheral blood, 9.5 to 10 ml of it, supplied the PBMCs. From RNA transcripts, TCR beta CDR3 regions were amplified. In the first-round RT-PCR of the TCR CDR3, the HTBI primer set was used. TCRdb reprocessed the multiplex PCR reads via MiXCR and lists one record per CDR3 protein. In the table there are around 300,000 distinct CDR3 sequences, roughly 13% of which are singletons.

This sequence was found in a woman aged 40 to 50 with Graves' ophthalmopathy. The sequencing input was blood. This chain links TRBV12-3 or TRBV12-4 with TRBJ1-5; 12 bases fit TRBD1. CDR3 DNA: TGTGCCAGCAGCCTAGGGACAGGGGGCCTGCCCCAGCATTTT. Its protein product is CASSLGTGGLPQHF.